This entry concerns a single T cell receptor (beta chain). Its antigen remains unknown. Unmatched junction bases numbered 2, after V lost 5 bases and J lost 3 bases. Germline CDR1 reads SGHVS; CDR2 reads FQNEAQ. CDR3 size: 14 residues. The data were obtained in a study of cytomegalovirus exposure and HLA in healthy donors. Study-wide results and limits: Researchers reported that a few CMV-associated chains were confirmed in vitro as CMV antigen-specific. The investigators catalogued 150 to 200 TCR beta chains as cytomegalovirus-associated. The productive fraction for most TCR beta V segments was about 87% or about 30% in an earlier analysis.

Both 60 Vbeta primers and 13 Jbeta primers went into the PCR. Some clones are missing from TCRdb's copy, which holds only in-frame ones; the method was immunoSEQ multiplex PCR. The data contain 85,000 to 120,000 clones, about two thirds of them seen just once; the ten biggest clones take up approximately 0.8%. The chain links TRBV7-8 to TRBJ1-1; 11 bases align to TRBD1. Specimen: PBMCs. The source is a boy under 18 in good health and CMV-seronegative. CDR3 in amino acids: CASSLGQGDTEAFF. CDR3 sequence (DNA): TGTGCCAGCAGCCTGGGACAGGGGGACACTGAAGCTTTCTTT.